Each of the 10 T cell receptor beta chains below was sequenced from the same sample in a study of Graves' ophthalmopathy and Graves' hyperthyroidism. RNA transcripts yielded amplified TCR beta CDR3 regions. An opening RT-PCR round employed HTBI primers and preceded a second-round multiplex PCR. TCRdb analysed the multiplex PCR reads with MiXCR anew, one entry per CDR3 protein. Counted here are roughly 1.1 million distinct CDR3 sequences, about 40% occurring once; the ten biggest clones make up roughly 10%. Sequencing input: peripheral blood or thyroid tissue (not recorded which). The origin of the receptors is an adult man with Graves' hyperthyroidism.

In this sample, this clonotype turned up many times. CDR3 nucleotides: TGTGCCAGCAGCTGGGGGGGGGGTGGCTACACCTTC. Translation gives CASSWGGGGYTF. The rearrangement links TRBV7-8 to TRBJ1-2, with D perhaps TRBD1 (5 bases). V was shortened by 4 bases and J by 7 bases, with 10 bases between the two germline ends. From germline, CDR1 is SGHVS and CDR2 FQNEAQ. This CDR3 contains 12 residues. The full variable domain, with the rest looked up from reference TRBV7-8 and TRBJ1-2, is GAGVSQSPRYKVAKRGQDVALRCDPISGHVSLFWYQQALGQGPEFLTYFQNEAQLDKSGLPSDRFFAERPEGSVSTLKIQRTQQEDSAVYLCASSWGGGGYTFGSGTRLTVV.

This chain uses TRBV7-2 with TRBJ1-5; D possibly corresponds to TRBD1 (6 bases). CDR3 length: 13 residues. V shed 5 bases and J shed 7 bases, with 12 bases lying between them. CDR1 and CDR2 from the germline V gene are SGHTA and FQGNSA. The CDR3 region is CASSSEQGQPQHF. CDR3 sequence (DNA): TGTGCCAGCAGCAGCGAACAGGGACAGCCCCAGCATTTT.

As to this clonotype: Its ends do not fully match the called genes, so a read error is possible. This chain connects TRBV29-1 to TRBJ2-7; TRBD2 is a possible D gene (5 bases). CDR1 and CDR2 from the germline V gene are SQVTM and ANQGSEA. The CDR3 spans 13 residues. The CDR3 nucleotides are TGCAGCGTAATCGAGGCGAACACCGGGGAGCTGTACTTC. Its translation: CSVIEANTGELYF.

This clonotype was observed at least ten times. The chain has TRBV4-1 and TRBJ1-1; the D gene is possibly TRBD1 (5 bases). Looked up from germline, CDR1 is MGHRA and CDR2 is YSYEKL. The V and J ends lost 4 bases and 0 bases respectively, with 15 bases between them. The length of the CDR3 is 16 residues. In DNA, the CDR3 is TGCGCCAGCAGCCTACGTGCAGGGCAGTTGAACACTGAAGCTTTCTTT. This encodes CASSLRAGQLNTEAFF.

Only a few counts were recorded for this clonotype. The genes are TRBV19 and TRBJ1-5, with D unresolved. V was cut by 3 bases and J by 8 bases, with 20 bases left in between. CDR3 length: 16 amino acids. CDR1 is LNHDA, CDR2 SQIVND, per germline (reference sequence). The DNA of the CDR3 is TGTGCCAGTAGTATCACTGGGGTTAGGCCCTCGAAGCCCCAGCATTTT. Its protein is CASSITGVRPSKPQHF.

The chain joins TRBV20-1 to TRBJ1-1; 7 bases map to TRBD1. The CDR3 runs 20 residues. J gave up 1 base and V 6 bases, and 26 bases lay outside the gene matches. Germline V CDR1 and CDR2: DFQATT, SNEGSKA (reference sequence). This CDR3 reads CSALSGQGGGGGLPNTEAFF. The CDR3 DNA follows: TGCAGTGCCCTAAGCGGCCAAGGGGGCGGGGGTGGGCTGCCGAACACTGAAGCTTTCTTT.

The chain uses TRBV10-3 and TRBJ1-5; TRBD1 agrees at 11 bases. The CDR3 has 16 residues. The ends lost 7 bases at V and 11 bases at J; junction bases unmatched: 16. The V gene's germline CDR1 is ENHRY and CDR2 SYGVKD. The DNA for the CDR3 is TGTGCCATCATCGGACAGGGGGCAGGCCGTCGATCATCCCAGCATTTT. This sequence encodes CAIIGQGAGRRSSQHF.

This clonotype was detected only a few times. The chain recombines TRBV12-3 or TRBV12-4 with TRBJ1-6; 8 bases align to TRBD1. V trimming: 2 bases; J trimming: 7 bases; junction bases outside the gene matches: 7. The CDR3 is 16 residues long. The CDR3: CASSLTGGSENSPLHF. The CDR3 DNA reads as TGTGCCAGCAGTTTAACAGGGGGATCGGAGAATTCACCCCTCCACTTT.

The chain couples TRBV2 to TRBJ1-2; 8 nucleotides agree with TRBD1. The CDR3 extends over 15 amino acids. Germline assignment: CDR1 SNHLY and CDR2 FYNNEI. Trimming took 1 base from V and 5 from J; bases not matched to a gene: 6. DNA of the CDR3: TGTGCCAGCAGTGAAGGTGCAGGGGGCTATTATGGCTACACCTTC. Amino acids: CASSEGAGGYYGYTF.

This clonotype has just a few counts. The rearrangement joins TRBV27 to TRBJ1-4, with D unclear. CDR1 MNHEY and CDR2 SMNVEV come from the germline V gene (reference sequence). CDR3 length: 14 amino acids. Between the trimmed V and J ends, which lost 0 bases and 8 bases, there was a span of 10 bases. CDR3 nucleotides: TGTGCCAGCAGTTTATCCAGGCAATACGAAAAACTGTTTTTT. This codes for CASSLSRQYEKLFF.